The 22 T cell receptor beta chains listed next were all sequenced from one sample in a study of identical twins. TCRdb independently ran MiXCR on the 5' RACE reads; one entry per CDR3 protein. The sample includes approximately 210,000 distinct CDR3 sequences, around 6.5% of them seen just once. This same sample was also part of a study on T cells expressing NK-cell markers.

The sequenced sample was CD8+ T cells sorted from blood. These TCRs come from a woman aged 18-30 years in good health.

This clonotype has at least ten counts. This chain links TRBV3-1 with TRBJ2-4, with D possibly TRBD1 on 5 matching bases. The CDR3 contains 15 residues. V gave up 3 bases and J gave up 9 bases, with 18 bases separating them. CDR1 is LGHDT, CDR2 YNNKEL, per germline (reference sequence). Here the CDR3 reads CASSHPRAGLSIQYF. The CDR3 DNA is TGTGCCAGCAGCCATCCACGCGCAGGGCTCAGCATTCAGTACTTC.

This clonotype came up many times. The V gene is TRBV5-6, the J gene TRBJ2-1; D remains unclear. Deletions cut 7 bases from V and 3 bases from J, with 11 bases between. Germline CDR1 is SGHDT and CDR2 is YYEEEE. The CDR3 runs to 13 residues. The CDR3 loop reads CASSETNYNEQFF. CDR3 sequence (DNA): TGTGCCAGCTCAGAGACCAACTACAATGAGCAGTTCTTC.

This clonotype was counted many times. The chain employs TRBV29-1 and TRBJ2-1; TRBD2 agrees at 9 bases. The CDR3 has 12 amino acids. Germline trimming cut 8 bases from V and 12 bases from J; bases unmatched to any gene: 11. The germline V gene encodes CDR1 SQVTM and CDR2 ANQGSEA. Here the CDR3 DNA reads TGCAGCTCCCTCTCCTCAGCGGGAGGGCAGTTCTTC. It translates to CSSLSSAGGQFF.

This clonotype was seen a handful of times. The V gene is TRBV12-3 or TRBV12-4, the J gene TRBJ1-2, with 7 bases lining up with TRBD1. With 7 bases clipped from V and 8 bases from J, the junction kept 19 bases outside the gene matches. This CDR3 has 16 residues. The CDR3 sequence: CASIPPVRKGGQGYTF. Here the CDR3 DNA reads TGTGCCAGCATTCCTCCGGTGAGGAAGGGGGGACAGGGCTACACCTTC.

This clonotype was observed at least ten times. The genes are TRBV5-1 and TRBJ2-7; D remains unclear. V was clipped by 4 bases and J by 5 bases, with 16 bases between them. The CDR3 is 14 residues long. Germline V gives CDR1 SGHRS, CDR2 YFSETQ. The CDR3 reads CASSPTGPPHEQYF. CDR3 sequence (DNA): TGCGCCAGCAGCCCGACCGGGCCTCCCCACGAGCAGTACTTC.

This clonotype was detected a few times. The V gene is TRBV30, the J gene TRBJ2-1; D gene uncertain. Germline values: CDR1 GTSNPN, CDR2 SVGIG (reference sequence). Trimming cost V 2 bases and J 10 bases, with 9 bases left between them. CDR3 length: 11 residues. The CDR3 here is CAWSLGWEQFF. CDR3 DNA sequence: TGTGCCTGGAGTTTAGGATGGGAGCAGTTCTTC.

This chain uses TRBV4-3 with TRBJ2-7; D not certain. There are 13 residues in the CDR3. Germline CDR1 LGHNA, CDR2 YSLEER. V shed 0 bases and J shed 6 bases, with 9 bases lying between them. Here the CDR3 DNA reads TGCGCCAGCAGCCAAGAGCTTTCGAGCGAGCAGTACTTC. This encodes CASSQELSSEQYF.

The chain is built from TRBV6-5 and TRBJ2-7, with TRBD1 identical over 9 bases. This CDR3 is built from 15 residues. The trim removed 4 bases at V and 0 bases at J, leaving 4 bases unmatched. Germline V gives CDR1 MNHEY, CDR2 SVGAGI. The CDR3 region is CASSSRQGDSYEQYF. As DNA, the CDR3 is TGTGCCAGCAGTTCCCGACAGGGGGACTCCTACGAGCAGTACTTC.

The chain couples TRBV2 to TRBJ1-5; D remains ambiguous. The CDR3 length is 15 residues. Germline CDR1 SNHLY, CDR2 FYNNEI. V was trimmed by 0 bases and J by 0 bases, leaving 6 bases between them. The DNA of the CDR3 is TGTGCCAGCAGTGAAGCGGAGCCTAGCAATCAGCCCCAGCATTTT. It is translated as CASSEAEPSNQPQHF.

This clonotype has a count of ten or more. This sequence joins TRBV29-1 and TRBJ2-4; weak D call: TRBD1 (6 bases). Germline CDR1 reads SQVTM; CDR2 reads ANQGSEA. V shed 4 bases and J shed 2 bases, with 9 bases lying between them. This CDR3 has 13 residues. This CDR3 is CSVVGTTKNIQYF. CDR3 bases: TGCAGCGTTGTTGGGACAACCAAAAACATTCAGTACTTC.

The chain employs TRBV11-3 and TRBJ2-5; unclear D gene. Trimming cost V 1 base and J 7 bases, with 10 bases left between them. The CDR3 extends over 13 amino acids. CDR1 and CDR2 from the germline V gene are SGHNT and YENEEA. The CDR3 is CASSLGQGRTQYF. CDR3 nucleotide sequence: TGTGCCAGCAGCTTAGGGCAAGGAAGGACCCAGTACTTC.

This clonotype turned up a few times. V gene TRBV6-1 combines with J gene TRBJ2-1, with no clear D. V shed 6 bases and J shed 9 bases, with 15 bases lying between them. This CDR3 contains 13 residues. Per germline, CDR1 MNHNS and CDR2 SASEGT. The CDR3 protein is CASSLGSFGEQFF. The CDR3 coding sequence is TGTGCCAGCAGCCTTGGGTCCTTTGGTGAGCAGTTCTTC.

This clonotype was detected many times. The chain couples TRBV7-9 to TRBJ2-7, with TRBD2 as a possible D gene (5 bases). Trimming took 8 bases from V and 4 from J, leaving 12 bases between them. The CDR3 sequence is 12 residues long. Germline CDR1 and CDR2: SEHNR and FQNEAQ (reference sequence). CDR3 amino acids: CASSGVLYEQYF. The CDR3 region has the DNA TGTGCCAGCTCCGGGGTATTATACGAGCAGTACTTC.

This clonotype was detected many times. The chain uses TRBV5-1 and TRBJ1-2, with a possible D match to TRBD1 (5 bases). V dropped 3 bases and J dropped 3 bases, with 12 bases sitting between them. The CDR3 runs to 14 residues. Germline CDR1 reads SGHRS; CDR2 reads YFSETQ. The CDR3: CASSSVVGDYGYTF. CDR3 DNA sequence: TGCGCCAGCAGCTCGGTGGTGGGGGACTATGGCTACACCTTC.

This clonotype appeared many times. The chain employs TRBV11-2 and TRBJ2-3; tentatively, D is TRBD2 (6 bases). Germline V gives CDR1 SGHAT, CDR2 FQNNGV. The CDR3 covers 16 residues. Trimming took 5 bases from V and 5 from J, leaving 20 bases between them. In nucleotides, the CDR3 is TGTGCCAGCAGCCCCCGAGAGAGGGAGGTTGAAGATACGCAGTATTTT. As protein: CASSPREREVEDTQYF.

Only a few counts were recorded for this clonotype. The chain recombines TRBV11-1 with TRBJ2-5; D may be TRBD2 (6 bases). Trimming took 5 bases from V and 5 from J, leaving 15 bases between them. Germline V gene data show CDR1 as SGHAT and CDR2 as FQDESV (reference sequence). This CDR3 is built from 14 residues. This chain's CDR3 is CASSHRDWVETQYF. The CDR3 region has the DNA TGTGCCAGCAGCCATCGGGACTGGGTCGAGACCCAGTACTTC.

The chain recombines TRBV7-9 with TRBJ1-1, with 7 bases that match TRBD1. This CDR3 comprises 15 residues. Germline V lookup: CDR1 SEHNR, CDR2 FQNEAQ (reference sequence). V dropped 5 bases and J dropped 1; count of bases not matched to a gene: 7. CDR3 coding DNA: TGTGCCAGCAGCGGGGAACAGGGGTGGAACACTGAAGCTTTCTTT. Its protein product is CASSGEQGWNTEAFF. Complete variable domain (other parts from reference TRBV7-9 and TRBJ1-1): DTGVSQNPRHKITKRGQNVTFRCDPISEHNRLYWYRQTLGQGPEFLTYFQNEAQLEKSRLLSDRFSAERPKGSFSTLEIQRTEQGDSAMYLCASSGEQGWNTEAFFGQGTRLTVV.

The chain recombines TRBV5-4 with TRBJ2-3; the D gene is possibly TRBD2 (6 bases). CDR3 length equals 14 residues. In germline, CDR1 is SGHNT, CDR2 YYREEE (reference sequence). The V and J ends lost 4 bases and 0 bases respectively, with 9 bases between them. CDR3 residues: CASSGTFSTDTQYF. DNA for the CDR3: TGTGCCAGCAGCGGGACTTTTAGCACAGATACGCAGTATTTT. The whole variable domain, remainder taken from reference TRBV5-4 and TRBJ2-3, is ETGVTQSPTHLIKTRGQQVTLRCSSQSGHNTVSWYQQALGQGPQFIFQYYREEENGRGNFPPRFSGLQFPNYSSELNVNALELDDSALYLCASSGTFSTDTQYFGPGTRLTVL.

The sample holds a few counts of this clonotype. The gene calls are TRBV12-3 or TRBV12-4 and TRBJ2-7; D remains ambiguous. This CDR3 spans 14 amino acids. Trimming took 3 bases from V and 5 from J, leaving 14 bases between them. DNA of the CDR3: TGTGCCAGCAGTTTTACCCGGACGGTCGACGAGCAGTACTTC. Translated: CASSFTRTVDEQYF.

The chain uses TRBV29-1 and TRBJ2-2; 10 bases fit TRBD1. This CDR3 is built from 14 residues. Losses at the gene ends were 6 bases for V and 7 bases for J; bases not matched to a gene: 8. CDR1 SQVTM and CDR2 ANQGSEA come from the germline V gene. CDR3 sequence reads: CSVHRDRGHGELFF. CDR3 bases: TGCAGCGTGCACCGGGACAGGGGTCACGGGGAGCTGTTTTTT.

This clonotype was seen a few times. V is TRBV9 and J is TRBJ1-4; D is uncertain. CDR3 length: 15 amino acids. Germline assignment: CDR1 SGDLS and CDR2 YYNGEE. Trimming removed 0 bases at V and 0 bases at J, with 6 bases between. The CDR3 DNA is TGTGCCAGCAGCGTAGAGCCAGCAACTAATGAAAAACTGTTTTTT. Translating gives CASSVEPATNEKLFF.

The chain employs TRBV7-9 and TRBJ2-1; D ambiguous. Germline lookup yields CDR1 SEHNR and CDR2 FQNEAQ (reference sequence). The CDR3 extends over 14 amino acids. V shed 5 bases and J shed 6 bases, with 14 bases lying between them. CDR3 amino acids: CASSRVASFNEQFF. The CDR3 coding sequence is TGTGCCAGCAGCCGGGTCGCAAGCTTCAATGAGCAGTTCTTC.